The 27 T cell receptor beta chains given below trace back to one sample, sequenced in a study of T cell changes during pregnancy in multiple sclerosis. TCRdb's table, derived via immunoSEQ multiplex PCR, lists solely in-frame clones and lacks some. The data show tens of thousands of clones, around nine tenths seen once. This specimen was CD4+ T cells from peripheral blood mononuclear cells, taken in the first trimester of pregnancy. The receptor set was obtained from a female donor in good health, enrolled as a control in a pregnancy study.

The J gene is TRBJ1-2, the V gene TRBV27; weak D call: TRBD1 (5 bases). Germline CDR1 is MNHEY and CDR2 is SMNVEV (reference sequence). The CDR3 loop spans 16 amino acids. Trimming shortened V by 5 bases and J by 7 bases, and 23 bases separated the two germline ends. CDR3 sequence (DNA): TGTGCCAGCAGTGTGCGCGACGCGGGACGGTTCTCTGGCTACACCTTC. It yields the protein CASSVRDAGRFSGYTF.

DNA of the CDR3: TGCGCCAGCAGCTTGGACAGGGGTCAGGAAAAACTGTTTTTT. Residues: CASSLDRGQEKLFF. This chain joins TRBV5-1 and TRBJ1-4, with 7 bases aligning to TRBD1. Losses at the gene ends were 0 bases for V and 8 bases for J; bases not matched to a gene: 4. Germline loops: CDR1 SGHRS, CDR2 YFSETQ. The CDR3 runs to 14 residues.

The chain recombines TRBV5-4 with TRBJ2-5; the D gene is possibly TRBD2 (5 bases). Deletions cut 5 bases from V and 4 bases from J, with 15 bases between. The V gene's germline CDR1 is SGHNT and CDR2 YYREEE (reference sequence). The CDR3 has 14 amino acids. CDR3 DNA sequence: TGTGCCAGCAGGCCGGCGGGTCGGAGAGAGACCCAGTACTTC. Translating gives CASRPAGRRETQYF.

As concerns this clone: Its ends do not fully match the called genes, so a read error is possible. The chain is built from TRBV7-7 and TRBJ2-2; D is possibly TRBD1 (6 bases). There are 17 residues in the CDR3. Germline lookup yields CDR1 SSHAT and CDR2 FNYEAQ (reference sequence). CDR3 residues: CASSFGVTGQSTGELFF. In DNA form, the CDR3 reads TGTGCTAGCAGCTTCGGGGTAACGGGACAAAGTACCGGGGAGCTGTTTTTT.

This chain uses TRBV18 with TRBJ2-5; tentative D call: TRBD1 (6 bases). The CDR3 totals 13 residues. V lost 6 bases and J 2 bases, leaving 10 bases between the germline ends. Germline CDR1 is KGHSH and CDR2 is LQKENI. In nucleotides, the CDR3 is TGTGCCAGCTCGTCCGGGACACAAGAGACCCAGTACTTC. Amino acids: CASSSGTQETQYF.

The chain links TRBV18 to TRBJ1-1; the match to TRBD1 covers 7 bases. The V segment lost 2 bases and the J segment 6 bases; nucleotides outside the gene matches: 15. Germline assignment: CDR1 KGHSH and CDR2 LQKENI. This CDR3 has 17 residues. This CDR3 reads CASSPLTGAIINAEAFF. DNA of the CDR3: TGTGCCAGCTCACCATTAACAGGGGCGATAATCAACGCTGAAGCTTTCTTT.

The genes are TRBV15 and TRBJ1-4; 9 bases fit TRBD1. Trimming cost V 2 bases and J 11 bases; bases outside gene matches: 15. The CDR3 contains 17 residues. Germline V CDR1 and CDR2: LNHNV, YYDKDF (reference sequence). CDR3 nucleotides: TGTGCCACCAGCAGAACTAAAATTACAGGGGGCGGTGGTAAACTGTTTTTT. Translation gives CATSRTKITGGGGKLFF.

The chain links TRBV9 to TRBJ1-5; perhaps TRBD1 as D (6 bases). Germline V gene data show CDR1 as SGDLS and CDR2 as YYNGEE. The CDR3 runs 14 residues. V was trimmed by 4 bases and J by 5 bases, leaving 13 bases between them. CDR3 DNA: TGTGCCAGCAGCCCGACAGGATCCGATCAGCCCCAGCATTTT. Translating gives CASSPTGSDQPQHF. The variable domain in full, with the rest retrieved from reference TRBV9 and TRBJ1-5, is DSGVTQTPKHLITATGQRVTLRCSPRSGDLSVYWYQQSLDQGLQFLIQYYNGEERAKGNILERFSAQQFPDLHSELNLSSLELGDSALYFCASSPTGSDQPQHFGDGTRLSIL.

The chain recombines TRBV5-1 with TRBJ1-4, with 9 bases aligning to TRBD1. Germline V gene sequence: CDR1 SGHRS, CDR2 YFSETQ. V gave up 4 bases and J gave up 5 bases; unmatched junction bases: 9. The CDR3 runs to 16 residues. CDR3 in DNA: TGCGCCAGCAGCCGAGTTCCCGGGACAGGGAATGAAAAACTGTTTTTT. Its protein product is CASSRVPGTGNEKLFF.

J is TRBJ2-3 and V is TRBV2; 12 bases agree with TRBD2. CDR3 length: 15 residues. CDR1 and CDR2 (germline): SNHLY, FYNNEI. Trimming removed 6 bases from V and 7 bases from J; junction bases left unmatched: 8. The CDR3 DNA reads TGTGCCAGCAGCACAGGACTAGCGGGACAACATACGCAGTATTTT. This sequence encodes CASSTGLAGQHTQYF.

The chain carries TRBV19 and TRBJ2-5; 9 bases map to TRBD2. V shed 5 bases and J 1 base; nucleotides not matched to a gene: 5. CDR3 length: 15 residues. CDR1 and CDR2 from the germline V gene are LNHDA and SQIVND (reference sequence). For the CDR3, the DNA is TGTGCCAGTAGTGTGGGGACTAGCACCCAAGAGACCCAGTACTTC. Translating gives CASSVGTSTQETQYF.

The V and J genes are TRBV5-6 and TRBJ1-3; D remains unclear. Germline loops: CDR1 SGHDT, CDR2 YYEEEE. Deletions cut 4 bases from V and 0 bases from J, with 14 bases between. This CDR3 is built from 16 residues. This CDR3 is CASSPKGASSGNTIYF. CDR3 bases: TGTGCCAGCAGCCCCAAGGGAGCGAGCTCTGGAAACACCATATATTTT.

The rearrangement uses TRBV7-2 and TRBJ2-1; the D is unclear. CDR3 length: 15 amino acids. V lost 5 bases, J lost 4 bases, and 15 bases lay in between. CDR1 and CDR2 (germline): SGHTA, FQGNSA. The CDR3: CASSADLTPYNEQFF. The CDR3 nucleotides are TGTGCCAGCAGCGCCGATTTGACACCTTACAATGAGCAGTTCTTC. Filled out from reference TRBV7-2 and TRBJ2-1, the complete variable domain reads GAGVSQSPSNKVTEKGKDVELRCDPISGHTALYWYRQSLGQGLEFLIYFQGNSAPDKSGLPSDRFSAERTGGSVSTLTIQRTQQEDSAVYLCASSADLTPYNEQFFGPGTRLTVL.

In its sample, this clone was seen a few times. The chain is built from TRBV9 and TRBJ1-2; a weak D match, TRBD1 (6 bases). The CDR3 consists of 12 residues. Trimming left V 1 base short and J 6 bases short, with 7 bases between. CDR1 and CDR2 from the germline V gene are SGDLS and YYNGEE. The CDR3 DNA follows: TGTGCCAGCAGCGTAAACAGGGATGGCTACACCTTC. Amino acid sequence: CASSVNRDGYTF.

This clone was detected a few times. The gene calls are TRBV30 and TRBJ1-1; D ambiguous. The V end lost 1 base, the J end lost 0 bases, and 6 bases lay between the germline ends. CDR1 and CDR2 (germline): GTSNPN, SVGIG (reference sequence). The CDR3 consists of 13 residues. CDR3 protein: CAWSAQMNTEAFF. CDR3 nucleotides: TGTGCCTGGAGTGCTCAGATGAACACTGAAGCTTTCTTT.

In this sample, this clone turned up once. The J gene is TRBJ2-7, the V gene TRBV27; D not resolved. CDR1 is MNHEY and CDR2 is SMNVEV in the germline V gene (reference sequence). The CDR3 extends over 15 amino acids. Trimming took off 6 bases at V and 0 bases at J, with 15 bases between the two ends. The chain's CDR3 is CASSLWAPNSYEQYF. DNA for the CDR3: TGTGCCAGCAGCCTCTGGGCACCTAACTCCTACGAGCAGTACTTC.

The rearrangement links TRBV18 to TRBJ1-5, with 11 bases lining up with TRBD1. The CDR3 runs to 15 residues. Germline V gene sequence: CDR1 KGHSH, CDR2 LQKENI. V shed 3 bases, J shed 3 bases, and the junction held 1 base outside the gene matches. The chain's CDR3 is CASSPGQGVNQPQHF. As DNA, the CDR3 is TGTGCCAGCTCACCGGGACAGGGGGTCAATCAGCCCCAGCATTTT.

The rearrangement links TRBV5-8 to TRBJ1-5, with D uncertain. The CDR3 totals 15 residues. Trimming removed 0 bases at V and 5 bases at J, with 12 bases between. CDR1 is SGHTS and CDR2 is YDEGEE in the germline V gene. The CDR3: CASSLDRGKYQPQHF. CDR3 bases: TGTGCCAGCAGCTTGGACCGGGGTAAATATCAGCCCCAGCATTTT.

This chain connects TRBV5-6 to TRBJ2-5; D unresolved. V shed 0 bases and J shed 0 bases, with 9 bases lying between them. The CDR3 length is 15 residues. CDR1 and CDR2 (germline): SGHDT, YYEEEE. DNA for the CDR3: TGTGCCAGCAGCTTGGGTACTACGTACCAAGAGACCCAGTACTTC. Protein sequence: CASSLGTTYQETQYF. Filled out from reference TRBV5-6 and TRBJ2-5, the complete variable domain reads DAGVTQSPTHLIKTRGQQVTLRCSPKSGHDTVSWYQQALGQGPQFIFQYYEEEERQRGNFPDRFSGHQFPNYSSELNVNALLLGDSALYLCASSLGTTYQETQYFGPGTRLLVL.

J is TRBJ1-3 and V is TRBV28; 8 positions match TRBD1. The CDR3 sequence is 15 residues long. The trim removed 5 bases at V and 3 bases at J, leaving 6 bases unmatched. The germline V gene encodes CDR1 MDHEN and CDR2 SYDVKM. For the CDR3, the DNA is TGTGCCAGCAGTGCGCCACAGGGGGATGGAAACACCATATATTTT. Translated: CASSAPQGDGNTIYF.

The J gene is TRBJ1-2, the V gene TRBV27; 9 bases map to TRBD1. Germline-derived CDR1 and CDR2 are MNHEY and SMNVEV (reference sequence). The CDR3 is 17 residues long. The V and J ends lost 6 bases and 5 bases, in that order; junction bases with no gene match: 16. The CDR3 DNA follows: TGTGCCAGCAGGGAGGAGGGACAGGGAAGCGTTAGTTATGGCTACACCTTC. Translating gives CASREEGQGSVSYGYTF.

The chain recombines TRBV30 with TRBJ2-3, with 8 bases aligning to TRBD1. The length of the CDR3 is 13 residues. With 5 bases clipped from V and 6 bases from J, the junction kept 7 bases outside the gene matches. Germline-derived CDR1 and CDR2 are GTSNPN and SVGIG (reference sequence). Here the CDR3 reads CAWGQQGADTQYF. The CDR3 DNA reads TGTGCCTGGGGACAGCAGGGGGCTGATACGCAGTATTTT.

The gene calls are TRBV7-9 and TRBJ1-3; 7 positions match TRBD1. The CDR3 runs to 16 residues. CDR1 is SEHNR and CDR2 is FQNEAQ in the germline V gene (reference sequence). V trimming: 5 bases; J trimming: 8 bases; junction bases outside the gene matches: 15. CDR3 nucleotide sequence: TGTGCCAGCAGCCTGGGGACAGCAACACCTCAGGACACCATATATTTT. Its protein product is CASSLGTATPQDTIYF.

CDR3 DNA sequence: TGTGCCAGCAGCCGCCGGGACAGGGGTTCGAATGAGCAGTTCTTC. Residues: CASSRRDRGSNEQFF. The chain combines TRBV5-4 with TRBJ2-1; TRBD1 matches at 10 bases. The CDR3 has 15 residues. The trim removed 4 bases at V and 7 bases at J, leaving 8 bases unmatched. Germline V gene data show CDR1 as SGHNT and CDR2 as YYREEE (reference sequence).

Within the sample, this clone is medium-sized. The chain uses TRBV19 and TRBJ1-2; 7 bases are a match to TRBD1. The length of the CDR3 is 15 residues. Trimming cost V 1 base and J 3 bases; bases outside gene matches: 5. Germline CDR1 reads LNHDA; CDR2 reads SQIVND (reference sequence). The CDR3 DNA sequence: TGTGCCAGTAGTATAGCCACCGGGACAGACTATGGCTACACCTTC. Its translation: CASSIATGTDYGYTF. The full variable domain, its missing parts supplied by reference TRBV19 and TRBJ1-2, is DGGITQSPKYLFRKEGQNVTLSCEQNLNHDAMYWYRQDPGQGLRLIYYSQIVNDFQKGDIAEGYSVSREKKESFPLTVTSAQKNPTAFYLCASSIATGTDYGYTFGSGTRLTVV.

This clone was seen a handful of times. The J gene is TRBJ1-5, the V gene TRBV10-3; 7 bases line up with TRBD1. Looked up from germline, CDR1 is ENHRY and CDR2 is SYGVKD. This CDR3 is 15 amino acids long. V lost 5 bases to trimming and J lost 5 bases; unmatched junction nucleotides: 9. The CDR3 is CAISPQGPLDQPQHF. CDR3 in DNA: TGTGCCATCAGTCCACAGGGGCCGCTTGATCAGCCCCAGCATTTT.

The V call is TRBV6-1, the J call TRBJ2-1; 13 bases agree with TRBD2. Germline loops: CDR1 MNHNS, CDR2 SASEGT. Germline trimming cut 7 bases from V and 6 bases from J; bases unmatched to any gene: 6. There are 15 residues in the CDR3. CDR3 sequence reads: CASTPRTSGGNEQFF. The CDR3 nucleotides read TGTGCCAGCACACCGCGGACTAGCGGGGGCAATGAGCAGTTCTTC.